This T cell receptor beta chain is from a study of graft-versus-host responses after intestinal transplantation. The wider study: Following induction with anti-thymocyte globulin, all recipients were given tacrolimus and steroids for approximately three years. Study-level points and caveats: There were GvH clones found in recipient marrow, and some of them appeared first in ileum or blood.

The CDR3 loop spans 17 amino acids. Germline CDR1 is MGHDK and CDR2 is SYGVNS. The ends lost 3 bases at V and 1 base at J; junction bases unmatched: 6. As for this clone: Its target is not known.

Profiled with immunoSEQ multiplex PCR; TCRdb holds only in-frame clones, not every one. The sample records about 90,000 clones, roughly 90% being singletons. The chain links TRBV25-1 to TRBJ2-1; TRBD2 matches 10 bases. This sample comprised unstimulated CD4+ T cells sorted from spleen or lymph node cells, obtained before intestinal transplant. The TCR sequence derives from a human donor who received an intestinal transplant. CDR3 in amino acids: CASSDPLAGASYNEQFF. The CDR3 DNA reads TGTGCCAGCAGTGACCCGCTAGCGGGAGCATCCTACAATGAGCAGTTCTTC.